Following are 3 T cell receptor beta chains from one sample sequenced in a study of glioma-infiltrating T cells. TCR alpha and beta CDR3 regions were amplified from RNA using iRepertoire nested multiplex PCR. Each CDR3 protein is one row after TCRdb ran MiXCR on the multiplex PCR reads. The sample shows around 100,000 distinct CDR3 sequences, 29% of them seen only once. Sequencing used glioma tissue, nonneoplastic brain tissue, or PBMCs (not recorded which). The receptors originated from a human donor with low-grade glioma or glioblastoma, undergoing nonglioma brain surgery, or in good health (not recorded which).

The chain has TRBV2 and TRBJ1-5; D ambiguous. Per germline, CDR1 SNHLY and CDR2 FYNNEI. The CDR3 sequence is 14 residues long. The V and J ends lost 9 bases and 4 bases respectively, with 16 bases between them. The CDR3 coding sequence is TGTGCCAGTTCCTCTAACGTGGTGAATCAGCCCCAGCATTTT. Residues: CASSSNVVNQPQHF.

A note on this clonotype: The CDR3 end shows no conserved phenylalanine or tryptophan, and so a read error is likely. The limits of the CDR3 on the DNA are not certain, so only TCRdb's listed CDR3 is given. The chain recombines TRBV27 with TRBJ2-5. 11 amino acids form the CDR3, both terminal residues included. Germline-derived CDR1 and CDR2 are MNHEY and SMNVEV (reference sequence). The CDR3 protein is CASSLEETKYL.

This clonotype has at least ten counts. The rearrangement joins TRBV2 to TRBJ2-7; no clear D. This CDR3 has 10 residues. Trimming cost V 8 bases and J 6 bases, with 8 bases left between them. CDR1 is SNHLY, CDR2 FYNNEI, per germline. The CDR3 DNA reads as TGTGCCAGCGCGCTGGGCGAGCAGTACTTC. Residues: CASALGEQYF.